A single TCR beta chain is shown here with its context. This sample was taken from a study of blood T cell repertoires in COVID-19. Here immunoSEQ multiplex PCR was the method, and the copy in TCRdb shows in-frame clones only, minus some. The sample shows 380,000 or so clones, 81% of them seen only once. The CDR3 extends over 14 amino acids. The source is a human donor with acute or convalescent COVID-19. The donor label of this sample is uncertain. The chain is built from TRBV21-1 and TRBJ1-5; TRBD1 is taken as the D call from the table, unchecked against the DNA. TRBV21-1 is designated a pseudogene. What was sequenced was peripheral blood. DNA of the CDR3: TGTGCCAGCACCTGGGACAGGAGCAATCAGCCCCAGCATTTT. It encodes CASTWDRSNQPQHF.